This T cell receptor beta chain is from a study of blood T cell repertoires in COVID-19. Whole-study context: Samples came from the United States, Italy and Spain, spanning acute and convalescent COVID-19.

The germline gives CDR1 MNHEY, CDR2 SMNVEV (reference sequence). The CDR3 runs to 14 residues. V dropped 2 bases and J dropped 4 bases, with 12 bases sitting between them. Assay used: immunoSEQ multiplex PCR; TCRdb lists only in-frame clones, some missing. Of 300,000 to 400,000 clones listed, approximately 86% are singletons. This TCR came from a woman aged 55-69 years with COVID-19, enrolled during active disease. What was sequenced was peripheral blood. The genes are TRBV27 and TRBJ2-7; D is unclear. In nucleotides, the CDR3 is TGTGCCAGCAGTTTAGGGCAGGCCACTTACGAGCAGTACTTC. This gives the protein CASSLGQATYEQYF.